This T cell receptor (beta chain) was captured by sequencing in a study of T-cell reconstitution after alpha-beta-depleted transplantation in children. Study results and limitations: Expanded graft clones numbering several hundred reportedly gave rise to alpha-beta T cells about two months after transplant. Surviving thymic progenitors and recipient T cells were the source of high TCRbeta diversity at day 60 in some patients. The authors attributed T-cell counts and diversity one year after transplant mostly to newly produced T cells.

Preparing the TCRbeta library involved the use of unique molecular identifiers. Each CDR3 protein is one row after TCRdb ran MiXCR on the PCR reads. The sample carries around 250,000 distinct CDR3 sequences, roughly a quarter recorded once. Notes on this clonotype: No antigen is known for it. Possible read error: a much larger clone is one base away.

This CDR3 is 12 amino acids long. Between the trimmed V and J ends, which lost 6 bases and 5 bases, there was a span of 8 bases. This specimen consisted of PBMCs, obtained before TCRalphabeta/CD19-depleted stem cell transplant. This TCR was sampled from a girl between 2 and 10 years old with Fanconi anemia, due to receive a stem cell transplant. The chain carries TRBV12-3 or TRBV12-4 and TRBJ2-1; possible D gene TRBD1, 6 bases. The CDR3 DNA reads TGTGCCAGCAGGAGGGGGAACAATGAGCAGTTCTTC. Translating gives CASRRGNNEQFF.